A single sample is the source of the 23 T cell receptor beta chains below, sequenced in a study of technical replicates of blood from several donors. TCRdb's table, derived via immunoSEQ multiplex PCR, lists solely in-frame clones and lacks some. The sample yields tens of thousands of clones, 91% seen once. The sample was PBMCs. Receptors were obtained from a human donor in good health. Some clones in this sample may be carry-over from other donors' samples.

DNA for the CDR3: TGTGCCAGCAGCTTAGATCTTTCCAGGGCAGAGACCGGGGAGCTGTTTTTT. Translating it yields CASSLDLSRAETGELFF. The rearrangement links TRBV11-2 to TRBJ2-2; possible D gene TRBD1, 5 bases. V was cut by 0 bases and J by 5 bases, with 16 bases left in between. The CDR3 consists of 17 residues. CDR1 SGHAT and CDR2 FQNNGV come from the germline V gene.

V and J are TRBV9 and TRBJ1-2, with D unclear. V shed 4 bases and J shed 7 bases, with 14 bases lying between them. Germline V gives CDR1 SGDLS, CDR2 YYNGEE. This CDR3 contains 13 residues. The CDR3 DNA reads as TGTGCCAGCAGCCTACCAGGCGTGAGTGGCTACACCTTC. Residues: CASSLPGVSGYTF.

V usage is TRBV5-1 and J usage is TRBJ2-3; D may be TRBD1 (6 bases). Germline loops: CDR1 SGHRS, CDR2 YFSETQ. V lost 5 bases to trimming and J lost 0 bases, with 10 bases between them. The CDR3 covers 14 residues. The CDR3 DNA is TGCGCCAGCAGTGCCGGACAGAGCACAGATACGCAGTATTTT. Translating gives CASSAGQSTDTQYF.

The chain carries TRBV29-1 and TRBJ1-1, with 7 bases fitting TRBD1. Germline V gene sequence: CDR1 SQVTM, CDR2 ANQGSEA. The CDR3 spans 11 residues. V lost 7 bases, J lost 8 bases, and 7 bases stayed unmatched. The CDR3 is CSAAVTGEAFF. The CDR3, as DNA: TGCAGCGCCGCAGTGACAGGGGAAGCTTTCTTT.

The rearrangement uses TRBV7-2 and TRBJ1-3; D not certain. Germline V gene lookup returns CDR1 SGHTA and CDR2 FQGNSA. V was shortened by 2 bases and J by 3 bases, with 8 bases between the two germline ends. The CDR3 extends over 14 amino acids. The CDR3 region is CASSLFGLGNTIYF. In DNA, the CDR3 is TGTGCCAGCAGCTTATTCGGACTTGGAAACACCATATATTTT.

The genes are TRBV19 and TRBJ2-7; 12 positions agree with TRBD1. V trimming: 5 bases; J trimming: 7 bases; junction bases outside the gene matches: 12. CDR1 and CDR2 from the germline V gene are LNHDA and SQIVND (reference sequence). The CDR3 spans 16 residues. CDR3 nucleotides: TGTGCCAGTAGTCTCCACCGGGACAGGGGGCCGGATGAGCAGTACTTC. Protein: CASSLHRDRGPDEQYF.

The chain combines TRBV9 with TRBJ2-5; 12 bases are shared with TRBD2. This CDR3 has 15 amino acids. The germline CDR1 and CDR2 sequences are SGDLS and YYNGEE. V was pared by 4 bases and J by 6 bases, with 7 bases of the junction left unmatched. CDR3 protein: CASSSSTSGGKTQYF. The CDR3 nucleotides read TGTGCCAGCAGCTCGTCGACTAGCGGGGGAAAGACCCAGTACTTC.

The rearrangement uses TRBV5-6 and TRBJ2-7; D uncertain. The V end lost 2 bases, the J end lost 5 bases, and 8 bases lay between the germline ends. Germline V gene data show CDR1 as SGHDT and CDR2 as YYEEEE. The CDR3 has 12 residues. CDR3 sequence (DNA): TGTGCCAGCAGCTTTGTGTTCGACGAGCAGTACTTC. This gives the protein CASSFVFDEQYF.

The chain joins TRBV18 to TRBJ1-1, with 9 nucleotides matching TRBD1. Trimming cost V 1 base and J 4 bases; bases outside gene matches: 4. The CDR3 is 15 amino acids. Germline lookup yields CDR1 KGHSH and CDR2 LQKENI. The CDR3 bases are TGTGCCAGCTCACCACTTCGACAGGGGGTCACTGAAGCTTTCTTT. Protein: CASSPLRQGVTEAFF. The variable domain in full, completed from reference TRBV18 and TRBJ1-1, reads NAGVMQNPRHLVRRRGQEARLRCSPMKGHSHVYWYRQLPEEGLKFMVYLQKENIIDESGMPKERFSAEFPKEGPSILRIQQVVRGDSAAYFCASSPLRQGVTEAFFGQGTRLTVV.

This clone appeared a single time. The rearrangement links TRBV5-6 to TRBJ1-5; TRBD1 might be the D (5 bases). The V gene lost 3 bases and the J gene lost 4 bases, with 17 bases spanning the gap. Germline assignment: CDR1 SGHDT and CDR2 YYEEEE. The CDR3 has 16 residues. Here the CDR3 reads CASSSLGEGRNQPQHF. The CDR3 nucleotides are TGTGCCAGCAGCTCCCTGGGGGAAGGGAGGAATCAGCCCCAGCATTTT.

The chain joins TRBV4-2 to TRBJ1-6, with TRBD1 matching 10 bases. Germline trimming cut 4 bases from V and 0 bases from J; bases unmatched to any gene: 12. This CDR3 spans 20 amino acids. In germline, CDR1 is LGHNA, CDR2 YNFKEQ. The CDR3 loop is CASSRAPPDRGSSYNSPLHF. The CDR3 DNA reads TGTGCCAGCAGCCGAGCGCCACCGGACAGGGGGAGCTCCTATAATTCACCCCTCCACTTT.

This clone was detected only once. This chain joins TRBV10-3 and TRBJ1-1; D is possibly TRBD1 (5 bases). Trimming left V 8 bases short and J 4 bases short, with 17 bases between. Germline CDR1 and CDR2: ENHRY and SYGVKD. This CDR3 has 14 amino acids. CDR3 sequence: CAIYSPGRSTEAFF. For the CDR3, the DNA is TGTGCCATCTATTCGCCAGGGCGGAGCACTGAAGCTTTCTTT.

In this sample, this clone turned up once. The chain uses TRBV19 and TRBJ1-1, with a tentative D call TRBD1 (5 bases). This CDR3 has 11 amino acids. Germline CDR1 and CDR2: LNHDA and SQIVND (reference sequence). The V gene lost 5 bases and the J gene lost 9 bases, with 10 bases spanning the gap. CDR3 protein: CASSGTLQAFF. The CDR3 DNA reads TGTGCCAGTAGTGGGACTCTGCAAGCTTTCTTT.

V usage is TRBV18 and J usage is TRBJ1-6; 10 bases are a match to TRBD1. Unmatched junction bases numbered 4, after V lost 3 bases and J lost 8 bases. The germline V gene encodes CDR1 KGHSH and CDR2 LQKENI. CDR3 length: 15 residues. CDR3 sequence (DNA): TGTGCCAGCTCACCGGGACAGGGGAAGGATTCACCCCTCCACTTT. Its translation: CASSPGQGKDSPLHF.

The chain links TRBV5-5 to TRBJ1-1, with unresolved D. Germline V lookup: CDR1 SGHKS, CDR2 YYEKEE (reference sequence). The CDR3 length is 15 residues. Trimming took 0 bases from V and 2 from J, leaving 11 bases between them. The CDR3: CASSLVGSLNTEAFF. The DNA of the CDR3 is TGTGCCAGCAGCTTGGTAGGGAGTCTCAACACTGAAGCTTTCTTT. The entire variable domain, with the rest obtained from reference TRBV5-5 and TRBJ1-1, is as follows: DAGVTQSPTHLIKTRGQQVTLRCSPISGHKSVSWYQQVLGQGPQFIFQYYEKEERGRGNFPDRFSARQFPNYSSELNVNALLLGDSALYLCASSLVGSLNTEAFFGQGTRLTVV.

The V gene is TRBV6-1, the J gene TRBJ1-5, with D hard to call. V dropped 4 bases and J dropped 3 bases, with 13 bases sitting between them. The CDR3 loop spans 15 amino acids. Germline assignment: CDR1 MNHNS and CDR2 SASEGT. CDR3 region: CASSGYAGVNQPQHF. CDR3 sequence (DNA): TGTGCCAGCAGTGGATACGCGGGCGTCAATCAGCCCCAGCATTTT.

The V gene is TRBV29-1, the J gene TRBJ1-2; the D gene is possibly TRBD1 (6 bases). The CDR3 has 11 amino acids. The germline CDR1 and CDR2 sequences are SQVTM and ANQGSEA. The V gene lost 5 bases and the J gene lost 7 bases, with 11 bases spanning the gap. The CDR3 nucleotides read TGCAGCGTTAGGGCGACAGGTGGCTACACCTTC. Translated: CSVRATGGYTF.

V usage is TRBV6-5 and J usage is TRBJ2-1; 9 bases are a match to TRBD2. The germline V gene encodes CDR1 MNHEY and CDR2 SVGAGI. This CDR3 has 15 amino acids. After removal of 2 bases from V and 4 bases from J, the junction contained 3 bases not matched to a gene. CDR3 protein: CASSYRRGGYNEQFF. The CDR3 DNA sequence: TGTGCCAGCAGTTACCGGCGGGGGGGGTACAATGAGCAGTTCTTC.

The genes are TRBV5-1 and TRBJ2-7; 7 bases line up with TRBD1. The CDR3 sequence is 14 residues long. Per germline, CDR1 SGHRS and CDR2 YFSETQ. The J segment lost 2 bases and the V segment lost 5 bases, leaving 7 bases of the junction unmatched. CDR3 sequence (DNA): TGCGCCAGCAGGCGAGACAGGGTCCCCTACGAGCAGTACTTC. It specifies CASRRDRVPYEQYF.

The chain recombines TRBV16 with TRBJ1-1, with D unclear. The V end lost 2 bases, the J end lost 7 bases, and 14 bases lay between the germline ends. The CDR3 sequence is 14 residues long. CDR1 is KGHSY and CDR2 is FQNENV in the germline V gene. CDR3 sequence: CASSQIRSRREAFF. In DNA form, the CDR3 reads TGTGCCAGCAGCCAAATCAGGTCCCGGCGTGAAGCTTTCTTT.

The chain employs TRBV7-2 and TRBJ2-7; 14 positions agree with TRBD2. This CDR3 contains 16 residues. The V gene's germline CDR1 is SGHTA and CDR2 FQGNSA. Trimming at V came to 5 bases and at J to 3 bases, leaving 6 bases not matched to a gene. The CDR3 loop reads CASSPEGLAGVYEQYF. The CDR3 coding sequence is TGTGCCAGCAGCCCGGAGGGACTAGCGGGAGTCTACGAGCAGTACTTC.

The chain has TRBV7-9 and TRBJ2-1; the D gene is possibly TRBD2 (7 bases). The V and J ends lost 1 base and 8 bases respectively, with 15 bases between them. Germline CDR1 and CDR2: SEHNR and FQNEAQ (reference sequence). CDR3 length: 15 amino acids. This CDR3 is CASSLGWGGLDEQFF. The CDR3 nucleotides read TGTGCCAGCAGCTTAGGGTGGGGGGGCTTGGATGAGCAGTTCTTC.

The chain couples TRBV4-3 to TRBJ2-1; D might be TRBD2 (5 bases). V shed 1 base and J shed 11 bases, with 18 bases lying between them. CDR1 is LGHNA, CDR2 YSLEER, per germline. The CDR3 covers 15 residues. The CDR3 protein is CASSQVLDSWEKQFF. DNA for the CDR3: TGCGCCAGCAGCCAAGTGCTGGATTCCTGGGAGAAGCAGTTCTTC.